The 14 T cell receptor beta chains listed next were all sequenced from one sample in a study of T cell repertoires in cytomegalovirus infection. TCRdb redid the calling of the reads with MiXCR, one entry per CDR3 protein. There are around 180,000 distinct CDR3 sequences in the sample; about 28% occur only once, and 30% to 35% lies in the top ten. Sequenced input: PBMCs. These receptors originate from a human donor in good health (CMV status not recorded). Some clones in this sample may be carry-over from other donors' samples.

This clonotype was picked up a small number of times. This chain links TRBV7-8 with TRBJ2-7; 7 bases map to TRBD1. Germline-derived CDR1 and CDR2 are SGHVS and FQNEAQ. The CDR3 loop spans 16 amino acids. V lost 5 bases, J lost 2 bases, and 12 bases stayed unmatched. CDR3 DNA: TGTGCCAGCAGCGTCCTCCGGGACAGCCTTGCCTACGAGCAGTACTTC. This encodes CASSVLRDSLAYEQYF.

There are a few counts of this clonotype. The chain employs TRBV12-3 or TRBV12-4 and TRBJ1-5, with TRBD1 as a possible D gene (5 bases). V was trimmed by 2 bases and J by 3 bases, leaving 11 bases between them. This CDR3 is 15 amino acids long. The CDR3 DNA reads as TGTGCCAGCAGTTTAAGTGGCAGGGACAATCAGCCCCAGCATTTT. Its translation: CASSLSGRDNQPQHF.

This rearrangement joins TRBV6-5 to TRBJ2-2; perhaps TRBD1 as D (5 bases). The CDR3 length is 15 residues. Germline V gene data show CDR1 as MNHEY and CDR2 as SVGAGI. V was pared by 6 bases and J by 0 bases, with 11 bases between. The CDR3 DNA reads as TGTGCCAGCAGAAGGGGTCTTGCGAACACCGGGGAGCTGTTTTTT. This encodes CASRRGLANTGELFF.

This clonotype showed up just a few times. The V call is TRBV29-1, the J call TRBJ1-2; TRBD1 aligns across 12 bases. The V gene's germline CDR1 is SQVTM and CDR2 ANQGSEA. There are 15 residues in the CDR3. Trimming cost V 4 bases and J 4 bases; bases outside gene matches: 7. The CDR3 is CSVAGTGGAGYGYTF. The CDR3 DNA reads as TGCAGCGTTGCGGGGACAGGGGGCGCGGGCTATGGCTACACCTTC.

This clonotype was detected many times. V and J are TRBV7-8 and TRBJ2-5, with 9 positions matching TRBD2. Trimming took 6 bases from V and 3 from J; bases not matched to a gene: 5. Germline loops: CDR1 SGHVS, CDR2 FQNEAQ. There are 14 residues in the CDR3. CDR3 in amino acids: CASSFGTSKETQYF. DNA of the CDR3: TGTGCCAGCAGTTTCGGGACTAGCAAAGAGACCCAGTACTTC.

This clonotype was recorded only once. The rearrangement links TRBV6-2 or TRBV6-3 to TRBJ1-2, with TRBD1 matching 8 bases. Losses at the gene ends were 6 bases for V and 6 bases for J; bases not matched to a gene: 9. This CDR3 is built from 14 residues. The germline V gene has CDR1 MNHEY and CDR2 SVGEGT. The CDR3 DNA follows: TGTGCCAGCAGAGAACACGGACAGGGAGATGGCTACACCTTC. As protein: CASREHGQGDGYTF.

The genes are TRBV6-6 and TRBJ2-5; D may be TRBD2 (7 bases). The CDR3 extends over 15 amino acids. V gave up 6 bases and J gave up 5 bases, with 19 bases separating them. CDR1 and CDR2 (germline): MNHNY, SVGAGI (reference sequence). The CDR3 region has the DNA TGTGCCAGCAGCCTAGGGGGGGCCCCGCCGGAGACCCAGTACTTC. Protein: CASSLGGAPPETQYF.

This clonotype was detected only a few times. The rearrangement links TRBV6-2 or TRBV6-3 to TRBJ1-5, with D possibly being TRBD1 (5 bases). CDR3 length: 13 residues. Germline CDR1 MNHEY, CDR2 SVGEGT. V lost 6 bases and J lost 6, with 12 bases in between. CDR3: CASRDRGGQPQHF. The CDR3 nucleotides read TGTGCCAGCAGAGATAGGGGAGGTCAGCCCCAGCATTTT.

This clonotype was seen repeatedly, ten times or more. The rearrangement links TRBV11-2 to TRBJ2-1; TRBD2 aligns across 11 bases. Germline CDR1 and CDR2: SGHAT and FQNNGV. V shed 5 bases, J shed 7 bases, and the junction held 4 bases outside the gene matches. The CDR3 is 14 residues long. DNA of the CDR3: TGTGCCAGCAGCCCCGGGACTAGCGGAAATGAGCAGTTCTTC. Translation: CASSPGTSGNEQFF.

Concerning this clonotype itself: At one boundary the junction diverges from the germline segment, which might be a read error. In DNA, the CDR3 is TGTGCCAGCAGCTTAGCTGCGGGGCAGACTGAAGCTTATTTT. Translated: CASSLAAGQTEAYF. The chain couples TRBV7-6 to TRBJ1-1, with a weak D call TRBD1 (5 bases). Germline CDR1 SGHVS, CDR2 FNYEAQ. The CDR3 extends over 14 amino acids.

The chain has TRBV12-3 or TRBV12-4 and TRBJ2-7; TRBD2 matches at 16 bases. The CDR3 runs 17 residues. V was pared by 0 bases and J by 6 bases, with 5 bases of the junction left unmatched. The CDR3 sequence: CASSLAPGLAGGREQYF. The DNA for the CDR3 is TGTGCCAGCAGTTTAGCACCGGGACTAGCGGGGGGGCGCGAGCAGTACTTC.

The J gene is TRBJ2-3, the V gene TRBV29-1, with D possibly TRBD1 on 5 matching bases. V was trimmed by 7 bases and J by 0 bases, leaving 14 bases between them. Germline V gives CDR1 SQVTM, CDR2 ANQGSEA. This CDR3 comprises 14 residues. The chain's CDR3 is CSGCQGPSTDTQYF. CDR3 coding DNA: TGCAGCGGCTGCCAGGGTCCTAGCACAGATACGCAGTATTTT.

This clonotype was picked up a small number of times. The chain employs TRBV20-1 and TRBJ2-3, with D uncertain. The CDR3 contains 13 residues. V gave up 5 bases and J gave up 3 bases, with 12 bases separating them. Germline CDR1 reads DFQATT; CDR2 reads SNEGSKA (reference sequence). This CDR3 reads CSAGWRGTDTQYF. DNA for the CDR3: TGCAGTGCTGGCTGGCGCGGAACAGATACGCAGTATTTT.

This rearrangement joins TRBV7-8 to TRBJ2-7; 8 nucleotides align to TRBD1. CDR3 length equals 16 residues. Germline CDR1 reads SGHVS; CDR2 reads FQNEAQ. V was pared by 0 bases and J by 1 base, with 5 bases of the junction left unmatched. CDR3 loop: CASSLAGQGKSYEQYF. CDR3 sequence (DNA): TGTGCCAGCAGCTTAGCAGGACAGGGAAAGTCCTACGAGCAGTACTTC.